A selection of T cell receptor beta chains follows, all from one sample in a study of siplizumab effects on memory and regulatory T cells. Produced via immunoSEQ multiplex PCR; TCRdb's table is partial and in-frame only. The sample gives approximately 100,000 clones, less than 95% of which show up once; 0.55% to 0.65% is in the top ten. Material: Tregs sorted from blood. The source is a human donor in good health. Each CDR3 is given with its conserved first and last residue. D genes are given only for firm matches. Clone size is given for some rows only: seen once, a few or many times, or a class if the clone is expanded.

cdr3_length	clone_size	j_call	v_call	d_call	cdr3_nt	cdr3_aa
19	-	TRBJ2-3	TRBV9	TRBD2	TGTGCCAGCAGCGTAGTCGGTTTAGCGGGAGGGTTGGGCACAGATACGCAGTATTTT	CASSVVGLAGGLGTDTQYF
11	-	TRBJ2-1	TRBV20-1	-	TGCAGTGCTAGAGACGAGTATGAGCAGTTCTTC	CSARDEYEQFF
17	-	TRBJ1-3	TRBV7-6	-	TGTGCCAGCAGCCCGCAGACAGCCTCTTTTTCTGGAAACACCATATATTTT	CASSPQTASFSGNTIYF
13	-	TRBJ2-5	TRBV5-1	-	TGCGCCAGCAGCTTGGGGTCCCTAGAGACCCAGTACTTC	CASSLGSLETQYF
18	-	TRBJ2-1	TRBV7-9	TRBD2	TGTGCCAGCAGCACCCTGGGGGGACTAGCGGGAAATTTTGGTGAGCAGTTCTTC	CASSTLGGLAGNFGEQFF
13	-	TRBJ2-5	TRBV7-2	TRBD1	TGTGCCAGCAGTGACAGGGTTGTAAAGACCCAGTACTTC	CASSDRVVKTQYF
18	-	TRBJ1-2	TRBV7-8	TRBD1	TGTGCCAGCAGCTTAAACCGGGACAGGGGGCTCTTTGTCTATGGCTACACCTTC	CASSLNRDRGLFVYGYTF
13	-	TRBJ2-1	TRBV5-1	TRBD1	TGCGCCAGCTCGCAGGGGGACTACAATGAGCAGTTCTTC	CASSQGDYNEQFF
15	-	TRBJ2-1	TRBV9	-	TGTGCCAGCAGCGTAGGTTCGGGACTAGGGGGCGAGCAGTTCTTC	CASSVGSGLGGEQFF
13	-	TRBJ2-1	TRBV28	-	TGTGCCAGCAGTTTCGGGCGGTTAAATGAGCAGTTCTTC	CASSFGRLNEQFF
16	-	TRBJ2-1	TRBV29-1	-	TGCAGCGTTGTTGGGATGGACATAAGCTCCTACAATGAGCAGTTCTTC	CSVVGMDISSYNEQFF
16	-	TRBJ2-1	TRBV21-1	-	TGTGCCAGCAGCAAAGGTCTAGTACAGCCTGGGAGTGAGCAGTTCTTC	CASSKGLVQPGSEQFF
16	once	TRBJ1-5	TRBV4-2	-	TGTGCCAGCAGCCAAGTTGGTATGGGGGATGGACAGCCCCAGCATTTT	CASSQVGMGDGQPQHF
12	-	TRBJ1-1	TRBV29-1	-	TGCAGCGTTGATGGCGGAGGCACTGAAGCTTTCTTT	CSVDGGGTEAFF
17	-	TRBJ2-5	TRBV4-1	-	TGCGCCAGCAGCCAAGTCAATCGCGCAGGGGTACAAGAGACCCAGTACTTC	CASSQVNRAGVQETQYF
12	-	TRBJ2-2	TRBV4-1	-	TGCGCCAGCAGCCAAGGATCTGGGGAGCTGTTTTTT	CASSQGSGELFF
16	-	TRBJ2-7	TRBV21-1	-	TGTGCCAGCAGCAAACGGGCAGGGGCGAACCTACGAGAGCAGTACTTC	CASSKRAGANLREQYF